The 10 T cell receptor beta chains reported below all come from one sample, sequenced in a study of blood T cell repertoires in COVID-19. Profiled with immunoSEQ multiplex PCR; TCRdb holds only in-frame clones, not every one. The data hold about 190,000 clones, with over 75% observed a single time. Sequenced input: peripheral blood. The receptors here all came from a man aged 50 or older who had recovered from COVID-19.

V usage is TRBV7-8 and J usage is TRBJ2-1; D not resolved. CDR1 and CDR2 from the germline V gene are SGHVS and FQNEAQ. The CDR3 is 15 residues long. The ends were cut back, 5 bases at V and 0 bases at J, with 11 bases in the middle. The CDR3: CASSRTESSYNEQFF. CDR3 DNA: TGTGCCAGCAGCCGTACAGAGAGCTCCTACAATGAGCAGTTCTTC. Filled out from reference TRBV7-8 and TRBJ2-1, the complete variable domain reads GAGVSQSPRYKVAKRGQDVALRCDPISGHVSLFWYQQALGQGPEFLTYFQNEAQLDKSGLPSDRFFAERPEGSVSTLKIQRTQQEDSAVYLCASSRTESSYNEQFFGPGTRLTVL.

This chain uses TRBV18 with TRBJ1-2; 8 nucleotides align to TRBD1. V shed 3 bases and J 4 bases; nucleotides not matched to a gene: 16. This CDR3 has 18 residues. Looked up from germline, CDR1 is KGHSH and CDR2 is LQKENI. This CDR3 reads CASSPRRARGPDSYGYTF. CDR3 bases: TGTGCCAGCTCACCGAGGCGGGCCAGGGGGCCGGATAGCTATGGCTACACCTTC.

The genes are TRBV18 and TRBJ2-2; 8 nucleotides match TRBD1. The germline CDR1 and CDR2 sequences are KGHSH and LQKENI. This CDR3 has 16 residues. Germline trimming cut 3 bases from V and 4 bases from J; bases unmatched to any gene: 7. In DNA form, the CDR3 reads TGTGCCAGCTCACCTTGGACAGGGTCCCTCACCGGGGAGCTGTTTTTT. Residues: CASSPWTGSLTGELFF.

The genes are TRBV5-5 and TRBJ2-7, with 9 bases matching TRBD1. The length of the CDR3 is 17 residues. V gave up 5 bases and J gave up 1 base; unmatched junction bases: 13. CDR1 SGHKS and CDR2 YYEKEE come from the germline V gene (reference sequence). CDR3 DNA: TGTGCCAGCAGTCTGACAGGGGGTTTACAAGGGTCCTACGAGCAGTACTTC. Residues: CASSLTGGLQGSYEQYF.

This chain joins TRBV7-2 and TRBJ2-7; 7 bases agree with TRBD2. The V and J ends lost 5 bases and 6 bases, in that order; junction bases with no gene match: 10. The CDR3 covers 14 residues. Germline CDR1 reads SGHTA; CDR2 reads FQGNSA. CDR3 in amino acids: CASSIQGLYREQYF. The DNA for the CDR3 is TGTGCCAGCAGCATCCAGGGACTATATCGCGAGCAGTACTTC.

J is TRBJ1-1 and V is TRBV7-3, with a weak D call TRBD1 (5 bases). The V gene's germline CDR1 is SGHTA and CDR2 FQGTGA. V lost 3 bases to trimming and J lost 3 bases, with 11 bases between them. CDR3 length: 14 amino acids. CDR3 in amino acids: CASSFSGGDTEAFF. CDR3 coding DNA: TGTGCCAGCAGCTTTTCCGGAGGGGACACTGAAGCTTTCTTT.

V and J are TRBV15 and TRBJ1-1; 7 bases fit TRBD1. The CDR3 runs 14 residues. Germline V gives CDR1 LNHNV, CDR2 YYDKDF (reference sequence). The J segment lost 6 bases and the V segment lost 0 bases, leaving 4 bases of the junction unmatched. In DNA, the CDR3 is TGTGCCACCAGCAGAGAACAGGGGAGCGCTGAAGCTTTCTTT. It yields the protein CATSREQGSAEAFF.

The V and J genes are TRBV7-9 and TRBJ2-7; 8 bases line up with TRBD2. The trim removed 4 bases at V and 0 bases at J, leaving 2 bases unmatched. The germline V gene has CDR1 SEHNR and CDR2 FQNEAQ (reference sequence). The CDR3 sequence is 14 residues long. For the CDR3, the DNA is TGTGCCAGCAGCTATAGCGGGGCCTCCTACGAGCAGTACTTC. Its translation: CASSYSGASYEQYF.

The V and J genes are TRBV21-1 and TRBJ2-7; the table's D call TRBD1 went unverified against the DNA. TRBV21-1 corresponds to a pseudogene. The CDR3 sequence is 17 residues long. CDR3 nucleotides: TGTGCCAGCAGCAAGGACAGGGGCGCAGCTAAAGCCTACGAGCAGTACTTC. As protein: CASSKDRGAAKAYEQYF.

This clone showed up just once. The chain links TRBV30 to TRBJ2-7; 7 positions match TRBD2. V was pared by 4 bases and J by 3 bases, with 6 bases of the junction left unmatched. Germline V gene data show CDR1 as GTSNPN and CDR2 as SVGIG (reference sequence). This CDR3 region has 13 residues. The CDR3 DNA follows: TGTGCCTGGATGGGCGGGAGTAACTACGAGCAGTACTTC. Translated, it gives CAWMGGSNYEQYF. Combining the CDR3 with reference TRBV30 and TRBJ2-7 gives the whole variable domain SQTIHQWPATLVQPVGSPLSLECTVEGTSNPNLYWYRQAAGRGLQLLFYSVGIGQISSEVPQNLSASRPQDRQFILSSKKLLLSDSGFYLCAWMGGSNYEQYFGPGTRLTVT.